Following are 16 T cell receptor beta chains from one sample sequenced in a study of blood T cell repertoires in COVID-19. Using immunoSEQ multiplex PCR, the repertoire was profiled, and TCRdb retains in-frame clones only, with some absent. Here the sample spans 140,000 to 150,000 clones, around 82% being singletons. The material sequenced was PBMCs or T cells enriched from blood (not recorded which). These receptors were collected from a woman aged 45-59 years who had recovered from COVID-19.

This clone came up once. The rearrangement joins TRBV27 to TRBJ2-3; TRBD2 aligns across 11 bases. The CDR3 extends over 16 amino acids. Looked up from germline, CDR1 is MNHEY and CDR2 is SMNVEV (reference sequence). Losses at the gene ends were 6 bases for V and 2 bases for J; bases not matched to a gene: 7. The CDR3 is CASSLPSGGSTDTQYF. The CDR3 nucleotides read TGTGCCAGCAGCCTCCCTAGCGGGGGGTCCACAGATACGCAGTATTTT.

The J gene is TRBJ1-1, the V gene TRBV4-1; D perhaps matches TRBD1 (6 bases). The CDR3 is made up of 15 amino acids. Trimming took off 4 bases at V and 6 bases at J, with 18 bases between the two ends. CDR1 is MGHRA and CDR2 is YSYEKL in the germline V gene. CDR3 amino acids: CASSPSLDRGSEAFF. The CDR3 nucleotides are TGCGCCAGCAGCCCTTCCCTGGACAGAGGATCTGAAGCTTTCTTT.

This clone was seen a handful of times. The chain employs TRBV9 and TRBJ2-5; 11 bases align to TRBD2. The CDR3 length is 20 residues. V was clipped by 5 bases and J by 2 bases; unmatched bases: 20. Germline V gene lookup returns CDR1 SGDLS and CDR2 YYNGEE. CDR3: CASSRLAGTPLTNSQETQYF. In DNA form, the CDR3 reads TGTGCCAGCAGTAGACTAGCGGGGACGCCCCTAACCAACTCACAAGAGACCCAGTACTTC.

V is TRBV6-5 and J is TRBJ1-2; 8 bases fit TRBD1. This CDR3 has 14 residues. The V gene end was trimmed by 6 bases and the J gene end by 8 bases; junction bases not matched to a gene: 11. CDR1 is MNHEY, CDR2 SVGAGI, per germline. The CDR3: CASRHRDRPAGYTF. The DNA of the CDR3 is TGTGCCAGCAGGCACCGGGACAGGCCGGCAGGCTACACCTTC.

The chain recombines TRBV28 with TRBJ1-2; D might be TRBD1 (6 bases). The CDR3 totals 13 residues. Germline V lookup: CDR1 MDHEN, CDR2 SYDVKM. Trimming left V 2 bases short and J 4 bases short, with 8 bases between. The CDR3 DNA sequence: TGTGCCAGCAGTTTAAGGACAGCCTATGGCTACACCTTC. Residues: CASSLRTAYGYTF.

This clone was seen a few times. This rearrangement joins TRBV29-1 to TRBJ1-4; 8 nucleotides agree with TRBD1. The CDR3 runs 14 residues. With 7 bases clipped from V and 3 bases from J, the junction kept 7 bases outside the gene matches. CDR1 and CDR2 from the germline V gene are SQVTM and ANQGSEA. CDR3 region: CSAADRAANEKLFF. Here the CDR3 DNA reads TGCAGCGCCGCGGACAGGGCGGCTAATGAAAAACTGTTTTTT.

The rearrangement joins TRBV5-1 to TRBJ2-3, with 7 bases identical to TRBD1. After removal of 1 base from V and 5 bases from J, the junction contained 1 base not matched to a gene. CDR3 length equals 13 residues. The germline V gene encodes CDR1 SGHRS and CDR2 YFSETQ. CDR3 sequence (DNA): TGCGCCAGCAGCTTGCCAGGGGGAGATACGCAGTATTTT. Translated: CASSLPGGDTQYF.

The V and J genes are TRBV2 and TRBJ2-7, with 8 bases lining up with TRBD2. The CDR3 consists of 15 residues. CDR1 SNHLY and CDR2 FYNNEI come from the germline V gene. J was trimmed by 3 bases and V by 4 bases; bases with no gene match: 8. The CDR3 DNA reads TGTGCCAGCAGTGTTTTGCGGGGGGACTACTACGAGCAGTACGTC. This codes for CASSVLRGDYYEQYV.

The chain carries TRBV29-1 and TRBJ1-2; maybe TRBD1 (5 bases). V was shortened by 1 base and J by 6 bases, with 12 bases between the two germline ends. CDR1 SQVTM and CDR2 ANQGSEA come from the germline V gene. This CDR3 comprises 13 residues. CDR3 DNA sequence: TGCAGCGTTGAAGGGGGATTCAGGGATGGCTACACCTTC. It codes for CSVEGGFRDGYTF.

As to this clone: An end of the junction differs from the germline gene, which may be a read error. V usage is TRBV10-3 and J usage is TRBJ1-4; D is undetermined. CDR1 and CDR2 from the germline V gene are ENHRY and SYGVKD. The CDR3 has 12 amino acids. CDR3 nucleotide sequence: TGTGCCAGCAGTCAGACTAATGAAAAACTGTTTTTT. This translates into CASSQTNEKLFF.

This chain uses TRBV20-1 with TRBJ2-5, with D perhaps matching TRBD2 (5 bases). CDR3 size: 10 residues. Trimming left V 7 bases short and J 4 bases short, with 7 bases between. CDR1 is DFQATT, CDR2 SNEGSKA, per germline (reference sequence). The CDR3, as DNA: TGCAGTGGGACTGGAGAGACCCAGTACTTC. It specifies CSGTGETQYF.

As regards this clone: Other DNA sequences within the sample encode an identical CDR3. J is TRBJ1-5 and V is TRBV27; 11 nucleotides agree with TRBD1. CDR3 length: 15 residues. V lost 5 bases to trimming and J lost 4 bases; unmatched junction nucleotides: 4. Germline V gene lookup returns CDR1 MNHEY and CDR2 SMNVEV (reference sequence). CDR3 loop: CASSLGTGGNQPQHF. DNA of the CDR3: TGTGCCAGCAGTCTCGGGACAGGGGGGAATCAGCCCCAGCATTTT.

This clone has more than one count but fewer than ten. The chain recombines TRBV7-6 with TRBJ2-2, with 9 positions matching TRBD1. The CDR3 spans 18 residues. Per the germline V gene, CDR1 is SGHVS and CDR2 is FNYEAQ. With V trimmed by 5 bases and J by 0 bases, 10 bases remained unmatched. The DNA for the CDR3 is TGTGCCAGCAGCAAAAAAGCGGGACAGGGATCGAACACCGGGGAGCTGTTTTTT. Translation: CASSKKAGQGSNTGELFF.

The genes are TRBV2 and TRBJ2-1, with a weak D call TRBD2 (7 bases). Trimming cost V 2 bases and J 7 bases, with 18 bases left between them. Germline V gives CDR1 SNHLY, CDR2 FYNNEI. The length of the CDR3 is 16 residues. In DNA, the CDR3 is TGTGCCAGCAGTGAATTATACGGGGGGCTGAGAAATGAGCAGTTCTTC. It is translated as CASSELYGGLRNEQFF.

Notes on this clone: Other DNA sequences in the sample encode the same CDR3. The CDR3 bases are TGTGCCAGCAGCCCGGGACAGGGGAACACTGAAGCTTTCTTT. This codes for CASSPGQGNTEAFF. The chain joins TRBV7-8 to TRBJ1-1; 9 bases fit TRBD1. J gave up 1 base and V 5 bases, and 2 bases lay outside the gene matches. This CDR3 has 14 amino acids. Germline-derived CDR1 and CDR2 are SGHVS and FQNEAQ.

The chain couples TRBV7-9 to TRBJ1-1; D gene uncertain. Germline CDR1 SEHNR, CDR2 FQNEAQ (reference sequence). The CDR3 totals 16 residues. Trimming shortened V by 1 base and J by 0 bases, and 12 bases separated the two germline ends. The CDR3 here is CASSLGRGLLNTEAFF. The DNA of the CDR3 is TGTGCCAGCAGCTTAGGCCGCGGACTTTTGAACACTGAAGCTTTCTTT.